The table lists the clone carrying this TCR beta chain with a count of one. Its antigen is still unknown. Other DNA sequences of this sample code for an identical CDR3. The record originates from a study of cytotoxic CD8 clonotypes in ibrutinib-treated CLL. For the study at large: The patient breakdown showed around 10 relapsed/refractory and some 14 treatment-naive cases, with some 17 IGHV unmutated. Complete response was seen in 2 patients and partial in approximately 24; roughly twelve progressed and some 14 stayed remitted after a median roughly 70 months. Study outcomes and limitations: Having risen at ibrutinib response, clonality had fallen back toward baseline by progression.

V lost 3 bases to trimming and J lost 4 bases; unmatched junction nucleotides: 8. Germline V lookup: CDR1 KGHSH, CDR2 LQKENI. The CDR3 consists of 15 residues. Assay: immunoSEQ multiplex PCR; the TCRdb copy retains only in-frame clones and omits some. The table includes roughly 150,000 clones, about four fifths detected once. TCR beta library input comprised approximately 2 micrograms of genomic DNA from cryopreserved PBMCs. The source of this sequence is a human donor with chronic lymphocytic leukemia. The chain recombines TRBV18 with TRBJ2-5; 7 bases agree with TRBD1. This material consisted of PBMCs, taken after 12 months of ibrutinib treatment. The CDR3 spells CASSPRQGRGETQYF. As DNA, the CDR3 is TGTGCCAGCTCACCTAGACAGGGAAGGGGAGAGACCCAGTACTTC.